The 10 T cell receptor beta chains listed next were all sequenced from one sample in a study of vaccination and CD4 T cells after COVID-19. Antigens for these TCRs are unknown. An Oncomine TCR Beta short-read assay was used to sequence the DNA from cultured CD4+ T cells. TCRdb used MiXCR to reprocess the PCR reads, holding one entry per CDR3 protein. The sample includes about 16,000 distinct CDR3 sequences, 60% to 80% of them seen just once. As for treatment: roughly 10-day PBMC culture with coronavirus spike peptide pools or control peptides (ViraFEST assay). Material: CD4+ T cells from blood, cultured in vitro. These receptors all come from a human donor who had recovered from COVID-19.

This chain joins TRBV7-8 and TRBJ2-3, with 8 bases lining up with TRBD1. The CDR3 runs 15 residues. Germline V gene sequence: CDR1 SGHVS, CDR2 FQNEAQ. The V and J ends lost 5 bases and 8 bases, in that order; junction bases with no gene match: 12. The CDR3 loop is CASSPDDRGYGTQYF. The CDR3 DNA follows: TGTGCCAGCAGCCCGGACGACAGGGGATACGGTACGCAGTATTTT.

This rearrangement joins TRBV20-1 to TRBJ2-3; 7 bases map to TRBD1. Germline V gives CDR1 DFQATT, CDR2 SNEGSKA (reference sequence). Losses at the gene ends were 6 bases for V and 5 bases for J; bases not matched to a gene: 8. This CDR3 is 13 amino acids long. CDR3 sequence (DNA): TGCAGTGCGTCGCAGGGGGTGAGAGATACGCAGTATTTT. This codes for CSASQGVRDTQYF.

This rearrangement joins TRBV11-2 to TRBJ1-5; 7 bases fit TRBD1. CDR3 length: 15 amino acids. From germline, CDR1 is SGHAT and CDR2 FQNNGV. The junction had 8 bases not matched to a gene; V was cut back by 0 bases and J by 9 bases. The CDR3 sequence: CASSLEGTAVGPQHF. CDR3 nucleotide sequence: TGTGCCAGCAGCTTAGAAGGGACAGCGGTTGGGCCCCAGCATTTT.

The chain uses TRBV6-5 and TRBJ1-6; 7 bases line up with TRBD1. Trimming removed 4 bases from V and 12 bases from J; junction bases left unmatched: 12. This CDR3 contains 15 residues. CDR1 is MNHEY, CDR2 SVGAGI, per germline. CDR3 sequence reads: CASSSRTGRVRPLHF. In DNA form, the CDR3 reads TGTGCCAGCAGTTCGCGGACAGGCAGAGTCAGACCCCTCCACTTT.

The chain is built from TRBV14 and TRBJ1-1, with D unclear. Trimming shortened V by 1 base and J by 8 bases, and 14 bases separated the two germline ends. The CDR3 runs to 14 residues. Germline CDR1 is SGHDN and CDR2 is FVKESK. The CDR3 here is CASSQVGSGPEAFF. For the CDR3, the DNA is TGTGCCAGCAGCCAAGTTGGTAGTGGCCCGGAAGCTTTCTTT.

V gene TRBV20-1 combines with J gene TRBJ1-1; 7 nucleotides align to TRBD1. Germline V lookup: CDR1 DFQATT, CDR2 SNEGSKA (reference sequence). The CDR3 has 15 residues. The V and J ends lost 4 bases and 1 base, in that order; junction bases with no gene match: 9. CDR3 sequence reads: CSANDAGGTNTEAFF. In DNA form, the CDR3 reads TGCAGTGCTAATGACGCAGGGGGGACGAACACTGAAGCTTTCTTT.

The rearrangement links TRBV19 to TRBJ1-5, with 8 bases matching TRBD1. Trimming took 0 bases from V and 9 from J; bases not matched to a gene: 10. This CDR3 comprises 16 residues. CDR1 and CDR2 (germline): LNHDA, SQIVND (reference sequence). The CDR3 loop is CASSIDSGGGEGPQHF. In nucleotides, the CDR3 is TGTGCCAGTAGTATAGATTCAGGGGGCGGGGAAGGGCCCCAGCATTTT.

The V call is TRBV6-1, the J call TRBJ1-4; D unresolved. Trimming took 6 bases from V and 7 from J, leaving 6 bases between them. The CDR3 runs to 11 residues. Per the germline V gene, CDR1 is MNHNS and CDR2 is SASEGT. This chain's CDR3 is CASRRSEKLFF. CDR3 DNA sequence: TGTGCCAGCAGGAGAAGTGAAAAACTGTTTTTT.

The V and J genes are TRBV21-1 and TRBJ2-7; the D call of TRBD2 is as the table states it, not checked on the DNA. TRBV21-1 is a pseudogene locus. The length of the CDR3 is 17 residues. CDR3 sequence: CASILKRVSLVTYEQYF. The CDR3 nucleotides read TGTGCCAGCATCCTGAAGAGGGTCAGCCTAGTCACTTACGAGCAGTACTTC.

The chain employs TRBV6-5 and TRBJ2-7; 11 bases map to TRBD1. Germline loops: CDR1 MNHEY, CDR2 SVGAGI. This CDR3 spans 15 amino acids. Losses at the gene ends were 4 bases for V and 2 bases for J; bases not matched to a gene: 4. This chain's CDR3 is CASSWDRGDAYEQYF. The CDR3 DNA sequence: TGTGCCAGCAGTTGGGACAGGGGGGATGCCTACGAGCAGTACTTC.